The 26 T cell receptor beta chains in this list originate from one sample, sequenced in a study of T cell clonality in common variable immunodeficiency. TCRdb's copy holds only in-frame clones and misses some; the assay was immunoSEQ multiplex PCR. Sampling found tens of thousands of clones, none seen once. The sequencing sample was made of peripheral blood mononuclear cells. The receptors were sampled from a person aged 18 to 75 in good health.

This clone has at least ten counts. The read finishes 3 residues shy of the CDR3 end, and the germline J gene is used to complete it. The chain recombines TRBV10-1 with TRBJ2-7, with 10 bases lining up with TRBD2. Per the germline V gene, CDR1 is WNHNN and CDR2 is SYGVQD (reference sequence). Trimming took 4 bases from V and 6 from J; bases not matched to a gene: 3. The CDR3 sequence is 13 residues long. CDR3 sequence reads: CASSASGRGEQYF. The part of the CDR3 DNA that was read is TGCGCCAGCAGTGCTAGCGGGAGAGGCGAG.

Many counts were recorded for this clone. The DNA read from the CDR3 is TGCGCCAGCAGCCGAGGACAGGACCCTGAA. Translating it yields CASSRGQDPE. The entire CDR3 is CASSRGQDPEAFF. V gene TRBV5-1 combines with J gene TRBJ1-1; 7 bases are shared with TRBD1. The read halts 3 residues ahead of the CDR3 end, with the missing end drawn from the germline J gene. Germline V gene data show CDR1 as SGHRS and CDR2 as YFSETQ. The CDR3 is 13 residues long. The V segment lost 4 bases and the J segment 6 bases; nucleotides outside the gene matches: 6.

This clone was detected many times. The read falls 3 residues short of the CDR3 end, and the missing part is taken from the germline J gene. This chain uses TRBV29-1 with TRBJ2-6; D gene unclear. V dropped 0 bases and J dropped 0 bases, with 6 bases sitting between them. The CDR3 extends over 15 amino acids. CDR1 is SQVTM, CDR2 ANQGSEA, per germline. The part of the CDR3 DNA that was read is TGCAGCGTTGAAGATCGTCCCTCTGGGGCCAACGTC. Amino acids: CSVEDRPSGANV. The CDR3 as a whole reads CSVEDRPSGANVLTF. The full variable domain, with the rest looked up from reference TRBV29-1 and TRBJ2-6, is SAVISQKPSRDICQRGTSLTIQCQVDSQVTMMFWYRQQPGQSLTLIATANQGSEATYESGFVIDKFPISRPNLTFSTLTVSNMSPEDSSIYLCSVEDRPSGANVLTFGAGSRLTVL.

This clone has a count of ten or more. Coverage ceases 3 residues before the CDR3 finishes, and the germline J gene fills in the end. The V and J genes are TRBV18 and TRBJ2-7; 8 positions match TRBD2. Germline CDR1 and CDR2: KGHSH and LQKENI. With 2 bases clipped from V and 1 base from J, the junction kept 4 bases outside the gene matches. The CDR3 length is 15 residues. The CDR3 sequence: CASSPTSGRSYEQYF. CDR3 bases read: TGTGCCAGCTCACCAACTAGCGGTCGTTCCTACGAG.

This clone was seen many times. The missing CDR3 end, 3 residues past where the read stops, is filled in from the germline J gene. This chain connects TRBV20-1 to TRBJ1-6, with 11 bases that match TRBD1. Germline V gives CDR1 DFQATT, CDR2 SNEGSKA (reference sequence). CDR3 length: 14 amino acids. Germline trimming cut 3 bases from V and 9 bases from J; bases unmatched to any gene: 4. The DNA read from the CDR3 is TGCAGTGCTAGCCCGGGACAGGGGGGTTCACCC. It translates to CSASPGQGGSP. The complete CDR3 reads CSASPGQGGSPLHF.

This clone was recorded a few times. Coverage ceases 3 residues before the CDR3 finishes, and the germline J gene fills in the end. The chain couples TRBV11-1 to TRBJ2-2; 9 nucleotides line up with TRBD1. V trimming: 6 bases; J trimming: 4 bases; junction bases outside the gene matches: 6. CDR1 SGHAT and CDR2 FQDESV come from the germline V gene (reference sequence). The CDR3 runs to 15 residues. Incomplete CDR3 DNA: TGTGCCAGCAGGGACAGGGGACGCGCCACCGGGGAG. Protein: CASRDRGRATGE. The CDR3 in its entirety is CASRDRGRATGELFF.

About this clone itself: From the germline J gene comes the end of the CDR3, since the read stops 3 residues before it. J is TRBJ1-4 and V is TRBV7-2; D perhaps matches TRBD1 (6 bases). Trimming stripped 5 bases from V and 5 bases from J, with 15 bases between. This CDR3 is 15 amino acids long. The germline V gene encodes CDR1 SGHTA and CDR2 FQGNSA. CDR3 sequence: CASSPLGGGNEKLFF. The DNA read from the CDR3 is TGTGCCAGCAGCCCACTTGGGGGCGGAAATGAAAAA.

The sample holds many counts of this clone. The CDR3 is CASSLEPAPNYGYTF. The covered CDR3 bases are TGCGCCAGCAGCTTAGAACCAGCGCCCAACTATGGC. The rearrangement joins TRBV5-1 to TRBJ1-2, with unresolved D. The sequence runs out 3 residues before the end of the CDR3; the remainder is reconstructed from the germline J gene. The CDR3 loop spans 15 amino acids. Trimming removed 2 bases at V and 2 bases at J, with 13 bases between. Germline V gives CDR1 SGHRS, CDR2 YFSETQ.

In this sample, this clone turned up many times. With the read ending 3 residues before the CDR3 end, the germline J gene is used to fill in that end. V and J are TRBV11-2 and TRBJ1-2, with D perhaps matching TRBD1 (5 bases). The length of the CDR3 is 13 residues. Germline lookup yields CDR1 SGHAT and CDR2 FQNNGV. Trimming pared 3 bases from V and 2 bases from J, leaving 7 bases between. CDR3 DNA, as far as it was read: TGTGCCAGCAGCTTGGGACTGAACTATGGC. As protein: CASSLGLNYG. The whole CDR3 is CASSLGLNYGYTF.

This clone was counted ten times or more. From the germline J gene comes the end of the CDR3, since the read stops 3 residues before it. The gene calls are TRBV30 and TRBJ2-2, with D maybe TRBD2 (5 bases). The CDR3 is 14 amino acids. Germline values: CDR1 GTSNPN, CDR2 SVGIG (reference sequence). Trimming shortened V by 0 bases and J by 4 bases, and 9 bases separated the two germline ends. The CDR3 spells CAWSVAAVTGELFF. CDR3 DNA (partial): TGTGCCTGGAGTGTAGCGGCAGTCACCGGGGAG.

This clone has at least ten counts. The chain's CDR3 is CASSHLLAGEGETQYF. The CDR3 bases that were read are TGTGCCAGCAGCCATCTTTTAGCGGGAGAGGGGGAGACC. The chain couples TRBV14 to TRBJ2-5; TRBD2 aligns across 9 bases. The read halts 3 residues ahead of the CDR3 end, with the missing end drawn from the germline J gene. J lost 5 bases, V lost 3 bases, and 10 bases had no gene match. The CDR3 loop spans 16 amino acids. Germline CDR1 SGHDN, CDR2 FVKESK.

This clone was detected many times. The read stops 3 residues short of the end of the CDR3; the missing end is completed from the germline J gene. J is TRBJ1-2 and V is TRBV7-9; D is possibly TRBD1 (6 bases). Trimming removed 1 base from V and 4 bases from J, with 7 bases in between. Germline values: CDR1 SEHNR, CDR2 FQNEAQ (reference sequence). CDR3 size: 13 residues. The CDR3 bases that were read are TGTGCCAGCAGCTTAGACAGGGCCTATGGC. Translated, it gives CASSLDRAYG. The full CDR3 reads CASSLDRAYGYTF.

This clone was counted many times. The read halts 3 residues ahead of the CDR3 end, with the missing end drawn from the germline J gene. The chain uses TRBV14 and TRBJ2-5; D is perhaps TRBD1 (5 bases). Trimming took off 0 bases at V and 1 base at J, with 15 bases between the two ends. Germline V CDR1 and CDR2: SGHDN, FVKESK. The CDR3 is made up of 17 amino acids. Partial CDR3 DNA: TGTGCCAGCAGCCAAGATTTAGTGAGGACACCCCAAGAGACC. As protein: CASSQDLVRTPQET. The complete CDR3 protein is CASSQDLVRTPQETQYF. Using reference TRBV14 and TRBJ2-5 for the parts outside the CDR3, the full variable domain is EAGVTQFPSHSVIEKGQTVTLRCDPISGHDNLYWYRRVMGKEIKFLLHFVKESKQDESGMPNNRFLAERTGGTYSTLKVQPAELEDSGVYFCASSQDLVRTPQETQYFGPGTRLLVL.

Of note for this clone: This sample includes further DNA sequences coding for the same CDR3. This CDR3 reads CASSIGTGKKTYTF. The DNA read from the CDR3 is TGTGCCAGTAGTATCGGGACAGGTAAAAAGACC. The chain combines TRBV19 with TRBJ1-2, with 8 bases lining up with TRBD1. The read comes to an end 3 residues before the CDR3 does, leaving the germline J gene to fill in the end. This CDR3 has 14 residues. Germline CDR1 and CDR2: LNHDA and SQIVND (reference sequence).

This clone occurred a few times. Sequencing ends 3 residues short of the CDR3 end; the germline J gene provides the rest. This chain joins TRBV6-1 and TRBJ1-1; D possibly corresponds to TRBD1 (6 bases). Trimming cost V 4 bases and J 5 bases, with 14 bases left between them. CDR1 is MNHNS, CDR2 SASEGT, per germline. This CDR3 spans 14 amino acids. Incomplete CDR3 DNA: TGTGCCAGCAGTGTAAAGGGGGATCGTACTGAA. Its translation: CASSVKGDRTE. The whole CDR3 protein reads CASSVKGDRTEAFF.

In its sample, this clone was seen many times. The sequence runs out 3 residues before the end of the CDR3; the remainder is reconstructed from the germline J gene. Other DNA sequences in the sample encode the same CDR3. V and J are TRBV20-1 and TRBJ2-3; a weak D match, TRBD2 (6 bases). The length of the CDR3 is 19 residues. The germline V and J ends were trimmed by 0 bases and 4 bases, with 26 bases remaining between them. Germline-derived CDR1 and CDR2 are DFQATT and SNEGSKA (reference sequence). The CDR3 protein is CSARDSVLGGKRISDTQYF. Partial CDR3 DNA: TGCAGTGCTAGAGATTCAGTCCTTGGCGGGAAAAGGATATCAGATACG.

The sample holds many counts of this clone. The read falls 3 residues short of the CDR3 end, and the missing part is taken from the germline J gene. The J gene is TRBJ2-7, the V gene TRBV2, with a tentative D call TRBD2 (6 bases). Germline CDR1 and CDR2: SNHLY and FYNNEI. This CDR3 is 13 amino acids long. Deletions cut 9 bases from V and 6 bases from J, with 18 bases between. The covered CDR3 bases are TGTGCCAGTAGGGCGGGGTTCATAACCGAG. Translation gives CASRAGFITE. The CDR3, in full, reads CASRAGFITEQYF.

Ten or more counts support this clone. The read ends 3 residues early relative to the CDR3; the germline J gene fills the gap. The chain is built from TRBV5-1 and TRBJ2-1; TRBD1 matches at 8 bases. The V gene end was trimmed by 4 bases and the J gene end by 6 bases; junction bases not matched to a gene: 12. The CDR3 is 16 residues long. The germline V gene encodes CDR1 SGHRS and CDR2 YFSETQ. The CDR3 bases that were read are TGCGCCAGCAGCGATAACCGACAGGGGTACCCCAATGAG. It is translated as CASSDNRQGYPNE. The CDR3 in full is CASSDNRQGYPNEQFF. The full variable domain, rest sourced from reference TRBV5-1 and TRBJ2-1, is KAGVTQTPRYLIKTRGQQVTLSCSPISGHRSVSWYQQTPGQGLQFLFEYFSETQRNKGNFPGRFSGRQFSNSRSEMNVSTLELGDSALYLCASSDNRQGYPNEQFFGPGTRLTVL.

In this sample, this clone turned up many times. One end of the junction is discordant with germline, which a read error may explain. The DNA read from the CDR3 is TGTGCCAGCACTGAACAGGGGGCGGGAAACACTGAA. Its protein product is CASTEQGAGNTE. The CDR3 as a whole reads CASTEQGAGNTEAFF. The chain employs TRBV6-1 and TRBJ1-1; TRBD1 matches 9 bases. The read ends 3 residues before the CDR3 terminus; that terminus is restored from the germline J gene. The germline gives CDR1 MNHNS, CDR2 SASEGT. CDR3 length: 15 residues.

This clone was counted many times. The CDR3 end is not reached by the read, which stops 3 residues before it; the germline J gene fills it in. The rearrangement joins TRBV5-1 to TRBJ2-3, with D tentatively TRBD2 (6 bases). V was clipped by 2 bases and J by 0 bases, with 10 bases between them. The CDR3 length is 15 residues. The germline V gene has CDR1 SGHRS and CDR2 YFSETQ. CDR3 DNA, as far as it was read: TGCGCCAGCAGCTTATCCAGCGGGAGCACAGATACG. This encodes CASSLSSGSTDT. In full, the CDR3 reads CASSLSSGSTDTQYF.

This clone was counted ten times or more. The CDR3 extends 3 residues past the end of the read, so its final part is completed from the germline J gene. The rearrangement links TRBV5-1 to TRBJ2-3; the match to TRBD1 covers 9 bases. Germline V gene data show CDR1 as SGHRS and CDR2 as YFSETQ. CDR3 length: 15 residues. V was clipped by 6 bases and J by 4 bases; unmatched bases: 9. CDR3 amino acids: CASTSGTGISDTQYF. The CDR3 DNA, read in part, is TGCGCCAGCACCTCCGGGACAGGGATATCAGATACG.

There are many counts of this clone. The sequenced fragment ends 3 residues before the CDR3 boundary, so the rest is inferred from the germline J gene. The V and J genes are TRBV2 and TRBJ2-1; 9 positions match TRBD2. This CDR3 is built from 14 residues. Germline trimming cut 7 bases from V and 9 bases from J; bases unmatched to any gene: 10. CDR1 SNHLY and CDR2 FYNNEI come from the germline V gene. Partial CDR3 DNA: TGTGCCAGCATTCTAAGGGGGACTAGCACTGAG. This sequence encodes CASILRGTSTE. The CDR3, in full, reads CASILRGTSTEQFF.

This clone was recorded many times. CDR3 DNA (partial): TGTGCCAGCAGTGCTACAGGGGGCACTGAA. It translates to CASSATGGTE. The full CDR3 reads CASSATGGTEAFF. The gene calls are TRBV6-1 and TRBJ1-1, with 8 bases lining up with TRBD1. The read ends 3 residues before the CDR3 terminus; that terminus is restored from the germline J gene. The CDR3 covers 13 residues. V shed 4 bases, J shed 4 bases, and the junction held 2 bases outside the gene matches. Germline CDR1 MNHNS, CDR2 SASEGT.

This clone appeared a few times. This chain's CDR3 is CASSYSNGGASQPQHF. The CDR3 DNA, read in part, is TGTGCCAGCAGTTACTCGAACGGAGGGGCGAGTCAGCCC. This chain links TRBV6-2 or TRBV6-3 with TRBJ1-5; D perhaps matches TRBD1 (5 bases). The missing CDR3 end, 3 residues past where the read stops, is filled in from the germline J gene. The germline V and J ends were trimmed by 0 bases and 6 bases, with 15 bases remaining between them. The CDR3 length is 16 residues. Germline V lookup: CDR1 MNHEY, CDR2 SVGEGT.

This clone showed up just a few times. The CDR3 is cut off 3 residues early in the read; its end comes from the germline J gene. The gene calls are TRBV2 and TRBJ1-4; 8 bases are a match to TRBD1. In germline, CDR1 is SNHLY, CDR2 FYNNEI. This CDR3 contains 15 residues. The sequenced CDR3 bases are TGTGCCAGCAGTGTCTTCGACAGGGGAAATTCACCA. It encodes CASSVFDRGNSP. The full-length CDR3 reads as CASSVFDRGNSPLFF.

This clone has ten or more counts. The read falls 3 residues short of the CDR3 end, and the missing part is taken from the germline J gene. The chain is built from TRBV20-1 and TRBJ2-4, with D tentatively TRBD2 (5 bases). Germline V CDR1 and CDR2: DFQATT, SNEGSKA (reference sequence). The V and J ends lost 2 bases and 3 bases respectively, with 17 bases between them. The CDR3 runs 16 residues. The DNA read from the CDR3 is TGCAGTGCTAGATCCAGCGGCGAGAGTGACAAAAACATT. This sequence encodes CSARSSGESDKNI. The entire CDR3 is CSARSSGESDKNIQYF.